The entry below gives a single T cell receptor (beta chain) sequence along with its context. The data were taken from a study of OX40 agonist ivuxolimab in advanced cancers. The germline V gene has CDR1 SGHAT and CDR2 FQNNGV. The CDR3 is made up of 16 amino acids. V lost 5 bases and J lost 4, with 21 bases in between. Produced via immunoSEQ multiplex PCR; TCRdb's table is partial and in-frame only. The sample records about 15,000 clones, 70% to 90% being singletons. Any history of autoimmune disease or systemic immunosuppression disqualified patients. The TCR comes from an adult with an advanced solid tumor such as melanoma, head and neck, liver or kidney cancer. The chain combines TRBV11-2 with TRBJ2-7; D is unresolved. The sequences come from CD4+ or CD8+ T cells sorted from blood, collected in a trial of the OX40 agonist ivuxolimab. In DNA form, the CDR3 reads TGTGCCAGCAGCCCCAGTGATCCTCCCCCCCCTTACGAGCAGTACTTC. This translates into CASSPSDPPPPYEQYF. The full variable domain, with the rest looked up from reference TRBV11-2 and TRBJ2-7, is EAGVAQSPRYKIIEKRQSVAFWCNPISGHATLYWYQQILGQGPKLLIQFQNNGVVDDSQLPKDRFSAERLKGVDSTLKIQPAKLEDSAVYLCASSPSDPPPPYEQYFGPGTRLTVT.